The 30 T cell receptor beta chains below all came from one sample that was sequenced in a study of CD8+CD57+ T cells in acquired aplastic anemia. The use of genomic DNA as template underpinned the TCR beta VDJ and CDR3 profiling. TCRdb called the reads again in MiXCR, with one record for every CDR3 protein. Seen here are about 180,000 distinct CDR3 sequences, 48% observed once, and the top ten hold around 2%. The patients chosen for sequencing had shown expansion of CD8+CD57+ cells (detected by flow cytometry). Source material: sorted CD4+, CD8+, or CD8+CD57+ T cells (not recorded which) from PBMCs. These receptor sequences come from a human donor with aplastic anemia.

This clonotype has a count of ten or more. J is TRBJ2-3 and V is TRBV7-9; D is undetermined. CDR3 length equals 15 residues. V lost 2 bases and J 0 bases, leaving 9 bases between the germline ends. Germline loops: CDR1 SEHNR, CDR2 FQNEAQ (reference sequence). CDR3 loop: CASSLNGQSTDTQYF. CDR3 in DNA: TGTGCCAGCAGCTTAAACGGTCAAAGCACAGATACGCAGTATTTT.

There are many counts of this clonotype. The CDR3 region has the DNA TGCAGTGCTAGAGCACCTTTTGCGGCTAGCGGGAGCACAGATACGCAGTATTTT. Protein product: CSARAPFAASGSTDTQYF. The genes are TRBV20-1 and TRBJ2-3, with 8 bases identical to TRBD2. The CDR3 is made up of 18 amino acids. From germline, CDR1 is DFQATT and CDR2 SNEGSKA (reference sequence). The V segment lost 1 base and the J segment 0 bases; nucleotides outside the gene matches: 12.

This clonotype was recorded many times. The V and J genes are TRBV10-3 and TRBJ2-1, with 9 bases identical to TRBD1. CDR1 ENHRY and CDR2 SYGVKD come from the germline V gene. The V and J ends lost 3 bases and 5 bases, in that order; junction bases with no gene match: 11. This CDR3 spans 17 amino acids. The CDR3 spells CAISEGDREFSDNEQFF. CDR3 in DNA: TGTGCCATCAGTGAAGGGGACAGGGAGTTCAGTGACAATGAGCAGTTCTTC.

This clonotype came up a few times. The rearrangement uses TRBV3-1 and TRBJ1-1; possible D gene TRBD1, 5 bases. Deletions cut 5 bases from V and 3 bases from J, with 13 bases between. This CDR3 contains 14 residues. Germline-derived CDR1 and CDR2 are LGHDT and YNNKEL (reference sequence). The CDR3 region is CASSTRGGDTEAFF. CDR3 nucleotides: TGTGCCAGCAGCACACGTGGGGGGGACACTGAAGCTTTCTTT.

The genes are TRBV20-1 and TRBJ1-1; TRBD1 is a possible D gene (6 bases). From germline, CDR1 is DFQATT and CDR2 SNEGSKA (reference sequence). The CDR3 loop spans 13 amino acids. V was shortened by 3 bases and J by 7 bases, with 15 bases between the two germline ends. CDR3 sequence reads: CSASLGGEYEAFF. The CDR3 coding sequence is TGCAGTGCTAGTTTGGGGGGCGAGTATGAAGCTTTCTTT.

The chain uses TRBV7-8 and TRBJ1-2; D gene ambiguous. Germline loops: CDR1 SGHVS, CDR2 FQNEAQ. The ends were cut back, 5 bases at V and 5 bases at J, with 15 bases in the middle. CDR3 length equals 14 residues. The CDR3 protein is CASSPYPEGYGYTF. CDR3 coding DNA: TGTGCCAGCAGCCCCTATCCAGAGGGTTATGGCTACACCTTC.

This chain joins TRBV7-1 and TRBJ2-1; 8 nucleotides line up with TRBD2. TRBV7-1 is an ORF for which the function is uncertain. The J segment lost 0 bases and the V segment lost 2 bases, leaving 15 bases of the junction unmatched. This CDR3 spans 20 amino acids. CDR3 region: CASSSTQLAATTRSYNEQFF. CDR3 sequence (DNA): TGTGCCAGCAGCTCAACCCAACTAGCGGCCACCACCCGCTCCTACAATGAGCAGTTCTTC.

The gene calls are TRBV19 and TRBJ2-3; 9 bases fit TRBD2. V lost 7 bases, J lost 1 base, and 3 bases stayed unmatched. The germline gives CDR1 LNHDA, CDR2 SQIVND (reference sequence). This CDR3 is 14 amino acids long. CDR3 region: CASNPSGGTDTQYF. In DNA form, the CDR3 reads TGTGCCAGTAACCCTAGCGGGGGCACAGATACGCAGTATTTT.

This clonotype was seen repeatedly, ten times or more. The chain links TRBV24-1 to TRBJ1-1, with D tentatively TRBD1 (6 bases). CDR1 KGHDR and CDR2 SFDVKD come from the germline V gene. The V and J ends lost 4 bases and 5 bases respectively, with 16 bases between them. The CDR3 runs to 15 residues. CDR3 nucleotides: TGTGCCACCAGTGACCCCGGGACAAAAACTACTGAAGCTTTCTTT. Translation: CATSDPGTKTTEAFF.

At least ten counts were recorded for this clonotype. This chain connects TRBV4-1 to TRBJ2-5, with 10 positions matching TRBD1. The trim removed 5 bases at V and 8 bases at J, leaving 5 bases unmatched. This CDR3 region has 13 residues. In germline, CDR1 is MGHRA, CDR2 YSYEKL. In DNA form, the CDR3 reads TGCGCCAGCAGCACGGGACAGGGGAGAACCCAGTACTTC. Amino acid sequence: CASSTGQGRTQYF.

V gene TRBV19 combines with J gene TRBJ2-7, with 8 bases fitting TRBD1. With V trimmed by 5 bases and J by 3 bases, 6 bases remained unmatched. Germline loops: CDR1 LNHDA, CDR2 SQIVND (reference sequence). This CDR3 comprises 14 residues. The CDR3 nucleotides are TGTGCCAGTAGTCCCCAGGGGACAGGCTACGAGCAGTACTTC. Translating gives CASSPQGTGYEQYF.

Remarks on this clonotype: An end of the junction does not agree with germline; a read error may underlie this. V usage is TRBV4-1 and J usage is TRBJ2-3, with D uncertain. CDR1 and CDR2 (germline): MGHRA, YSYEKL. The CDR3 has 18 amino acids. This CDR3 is CASGQILLKVTPADTQYF. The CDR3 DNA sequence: TGCGCCAGCGGCCAAATCCTGCTTAAGGTAACACCGGCAGATACGCAGTATTTT.

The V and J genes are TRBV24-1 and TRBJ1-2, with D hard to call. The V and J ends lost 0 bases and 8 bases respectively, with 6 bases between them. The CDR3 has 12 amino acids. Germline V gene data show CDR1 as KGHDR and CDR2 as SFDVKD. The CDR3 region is CATSDLSGGYTF. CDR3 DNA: TGTGCCACCAGTGATTTGTCAGGCGGCTACACCTTC.

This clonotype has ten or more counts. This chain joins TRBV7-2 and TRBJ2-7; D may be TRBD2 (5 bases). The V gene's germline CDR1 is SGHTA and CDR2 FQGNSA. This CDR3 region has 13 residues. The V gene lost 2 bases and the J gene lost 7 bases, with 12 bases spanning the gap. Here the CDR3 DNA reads TGTGCCAGCAGCTTATACTCGGCGGGTGAGCAGTACTTC. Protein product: CASSLYSAGEQYF.

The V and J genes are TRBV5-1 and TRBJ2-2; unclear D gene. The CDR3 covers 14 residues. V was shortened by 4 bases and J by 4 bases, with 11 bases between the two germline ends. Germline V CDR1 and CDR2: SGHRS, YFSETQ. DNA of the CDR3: TGCGCCAGCAGCGCCCCATCAAGCACCGGGGAGCTGTTTTTT. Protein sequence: CASSAPSSTGELFF.

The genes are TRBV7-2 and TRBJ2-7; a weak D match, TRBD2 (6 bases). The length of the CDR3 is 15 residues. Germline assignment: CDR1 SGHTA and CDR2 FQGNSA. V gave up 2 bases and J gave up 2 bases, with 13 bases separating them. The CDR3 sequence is CASSLNPGLTYEQYF. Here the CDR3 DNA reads TGTGCCAGCAGCTTAAATCCGGGACTCACCTACGAGCAGTACTTC. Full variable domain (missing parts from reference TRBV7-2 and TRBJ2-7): GAGVSQSPSNKVTEKGKDVELRCDPISGHTALYWYRQSLGQGLEFLIYFQGNSAPDKSGLPSDRFSAERTGGSVSTLTIQRTQQEDSAVYLCASSLNPGLTYEQYFGPGTRLTVT.

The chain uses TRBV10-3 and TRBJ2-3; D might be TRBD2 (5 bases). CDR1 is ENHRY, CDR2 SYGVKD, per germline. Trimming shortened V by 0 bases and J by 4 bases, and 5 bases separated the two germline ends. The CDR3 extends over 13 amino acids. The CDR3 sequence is CAISESGADTQYF. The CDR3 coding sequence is TGTGCCATCAGTGAGTCCGGGGCAGATACGCAGTATTTT.

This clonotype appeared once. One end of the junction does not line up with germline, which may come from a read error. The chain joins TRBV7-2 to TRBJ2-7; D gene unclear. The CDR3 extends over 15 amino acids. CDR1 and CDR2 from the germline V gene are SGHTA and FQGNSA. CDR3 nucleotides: TGTGCCAACAGCTTAGTGGAGAGTGGGACCTACGAGCAGTACTTC. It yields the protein CANSLVESGTYEQYF.

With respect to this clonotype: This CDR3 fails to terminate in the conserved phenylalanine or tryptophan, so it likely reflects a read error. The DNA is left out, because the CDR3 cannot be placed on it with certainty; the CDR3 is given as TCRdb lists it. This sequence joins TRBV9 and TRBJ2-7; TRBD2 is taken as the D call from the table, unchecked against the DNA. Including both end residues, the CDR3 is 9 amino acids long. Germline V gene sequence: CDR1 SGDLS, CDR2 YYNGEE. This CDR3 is CASSMPRTS.

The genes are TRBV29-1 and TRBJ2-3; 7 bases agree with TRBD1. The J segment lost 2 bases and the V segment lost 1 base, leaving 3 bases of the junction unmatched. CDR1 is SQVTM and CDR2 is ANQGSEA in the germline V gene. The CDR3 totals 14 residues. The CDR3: CSVEGQGVTDTQYF. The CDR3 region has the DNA TGCAGCGTTGAAGGGCAGGGGGTCACAGATACGCAGTATTTT.

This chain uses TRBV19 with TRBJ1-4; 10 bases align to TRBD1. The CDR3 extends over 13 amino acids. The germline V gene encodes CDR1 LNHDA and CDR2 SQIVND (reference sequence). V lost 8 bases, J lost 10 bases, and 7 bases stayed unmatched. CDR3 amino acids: CASAGQGVAKLFF. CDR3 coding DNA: TGTGCCAGTGCTGGACAGGGGGTCGCAAAACTGTTTTTT.

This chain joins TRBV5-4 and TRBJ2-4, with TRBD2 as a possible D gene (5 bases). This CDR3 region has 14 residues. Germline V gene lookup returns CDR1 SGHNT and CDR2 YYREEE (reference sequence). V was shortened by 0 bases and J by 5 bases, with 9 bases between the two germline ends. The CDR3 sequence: CASSLAGLENIQYF. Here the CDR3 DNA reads TGTGCCAGCAGCTTGGCGGGGTTAGAAAACATTCAGTACTTC. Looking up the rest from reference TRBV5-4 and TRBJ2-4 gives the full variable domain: ETGVTQSPTHLIKTRGQQVTLRCSSQSGHNTVSWYQQALGQGPQFIFQYYREEENGRGNFPPRFSGLQFPNYSSELNVNALELDDSALYLCASSLAGLENIQYFGAGTRLSVL.

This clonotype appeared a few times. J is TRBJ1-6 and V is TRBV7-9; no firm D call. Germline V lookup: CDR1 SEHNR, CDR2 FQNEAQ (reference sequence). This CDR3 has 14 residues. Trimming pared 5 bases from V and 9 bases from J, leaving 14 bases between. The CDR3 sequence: CASSPTQEGSPLHF. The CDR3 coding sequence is TGTGCCAGCAGCCCCACGCAGGAAGGTTCACCCCTCCACTTT.

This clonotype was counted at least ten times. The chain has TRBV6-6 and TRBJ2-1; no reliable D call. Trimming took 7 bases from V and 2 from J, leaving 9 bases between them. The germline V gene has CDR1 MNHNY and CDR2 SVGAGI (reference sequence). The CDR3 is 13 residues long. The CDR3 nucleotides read TGTGCCAGCACCTCGGGCCCCTACAATGAGCAGTTCTTC. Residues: CASTSGPYNEQFF.

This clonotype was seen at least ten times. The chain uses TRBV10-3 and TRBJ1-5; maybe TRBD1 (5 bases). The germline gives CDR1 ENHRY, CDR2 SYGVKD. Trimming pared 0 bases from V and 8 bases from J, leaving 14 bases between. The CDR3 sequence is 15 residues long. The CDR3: CAISESLTGPKPQHF. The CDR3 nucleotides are TGTGCCATCAGTGAGTCACTAACAGGCCCTAAGCCCCAGCATTTT.

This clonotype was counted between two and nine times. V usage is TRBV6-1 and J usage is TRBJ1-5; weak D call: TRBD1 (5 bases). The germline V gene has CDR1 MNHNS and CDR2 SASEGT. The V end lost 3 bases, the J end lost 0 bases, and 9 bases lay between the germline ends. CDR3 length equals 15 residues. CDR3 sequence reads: CASSDRGLSNQPQHF. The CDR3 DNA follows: TGTGCCAGCAGTGATCGGGGACTTAGCAATCAGCCCCAGCATTTT.

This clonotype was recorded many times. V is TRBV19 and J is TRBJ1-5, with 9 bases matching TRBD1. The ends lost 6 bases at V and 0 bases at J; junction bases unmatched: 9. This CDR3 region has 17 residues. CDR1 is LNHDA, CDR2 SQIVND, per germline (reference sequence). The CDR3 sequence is CASRETGGFYSNQPQHF. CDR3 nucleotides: TGTGCCAGTAGAGAGACAGGGGGTTTTTATAGCAATCAGCCCCAGCATTTT.

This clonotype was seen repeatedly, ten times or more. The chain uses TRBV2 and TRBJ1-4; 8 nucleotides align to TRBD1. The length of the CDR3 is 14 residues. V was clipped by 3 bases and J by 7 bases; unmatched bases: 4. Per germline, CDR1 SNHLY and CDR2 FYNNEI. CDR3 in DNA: TGTGCCAGCAGTGACAGGGGGCCGGGTGAAAAACTGTTTTTT. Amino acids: CASSDRGPGEKLFF.

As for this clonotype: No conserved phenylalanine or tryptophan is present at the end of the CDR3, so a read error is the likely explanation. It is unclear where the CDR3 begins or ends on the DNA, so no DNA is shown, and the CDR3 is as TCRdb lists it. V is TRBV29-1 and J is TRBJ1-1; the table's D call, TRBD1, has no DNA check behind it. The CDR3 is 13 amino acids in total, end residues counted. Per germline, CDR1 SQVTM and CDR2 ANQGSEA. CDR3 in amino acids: CSVERTAGDEAFL.

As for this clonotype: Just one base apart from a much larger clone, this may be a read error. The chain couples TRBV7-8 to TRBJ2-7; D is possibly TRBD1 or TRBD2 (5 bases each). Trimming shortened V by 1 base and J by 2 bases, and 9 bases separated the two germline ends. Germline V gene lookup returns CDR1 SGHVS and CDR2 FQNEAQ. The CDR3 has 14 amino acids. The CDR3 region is CASSLGPGPYEQYF. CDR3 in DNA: TGTGCCAGCAGCTTAGGTCCGGGGCCCTACGAGCAGTACTTC.